The source of this TCR beta chain is a study of neurological immune-mediated disorders. Synthesis of cDNA was accomplished via 5'RACE employing 10-nucleotide random UMIs. TCRdb redid the calling of the 5' RACE reads with MiXCR, one entry per CDR3 protein. The profile covers tens of thousands of distinct CDR3 sequences, with around an eighth appearing a single time and 25% to 30% taken by the ten largest. This CDR3 region has 17 residues. Trimming pared 0 bases from V and 4 bases from J, leaving 18 bases between. This clonotype came up many times. V and J are TRBV12-3 or TRBV12-4 and TRBJ1-2, with a weak D call TRBD1 (6 bases). This clonotype was sampled from a woman between 50 and 59 years old with HTLV-1-associated myelopathy (HAM/TSP). The material sequenced was PBMCs. The chain's CDR3 is CASSLALWDKGTYGYTF. The DNA for the CDR3 is TGTGCCAGCAGTTTAGCTCTTTGGGACAAAGGGACCTATGGCTACACCTTC.